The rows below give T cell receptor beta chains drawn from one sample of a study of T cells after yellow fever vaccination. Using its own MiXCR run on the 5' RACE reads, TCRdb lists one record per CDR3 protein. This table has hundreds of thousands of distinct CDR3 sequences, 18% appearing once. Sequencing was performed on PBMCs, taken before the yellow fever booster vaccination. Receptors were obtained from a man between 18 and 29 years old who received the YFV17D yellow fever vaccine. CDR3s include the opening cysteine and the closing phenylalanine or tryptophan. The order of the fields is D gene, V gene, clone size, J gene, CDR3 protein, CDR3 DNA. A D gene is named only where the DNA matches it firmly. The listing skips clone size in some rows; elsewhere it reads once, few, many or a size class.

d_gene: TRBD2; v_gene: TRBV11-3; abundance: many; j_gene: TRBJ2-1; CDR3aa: CASSLGDSGPYNEQFF; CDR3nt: TGTGCCAGCAGCTTAGGAGATAGCGGGCCCTACAATGAGCAGTTCTTC
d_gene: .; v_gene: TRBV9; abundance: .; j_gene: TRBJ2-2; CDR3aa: CASSVGGYSPGELFF; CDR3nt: TGTGCCAGCAGCGTAGGGGGATATTCACCCGGGGAGCTGTTTTTT
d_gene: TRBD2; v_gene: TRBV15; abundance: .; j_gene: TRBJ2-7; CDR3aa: CATSSLSSGAPWEGGRQYF; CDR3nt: TGTGCCACCAGCAGTCTCTCGTCCGGGGCCCCGTGGGAGGGCGGACGGCAGTACTTC
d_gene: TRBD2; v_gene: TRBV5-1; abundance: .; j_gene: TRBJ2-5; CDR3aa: CASSLGTSGGPSETQYF; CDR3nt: TGCGCCAGCAGCTTGGGGACTAGCGGGGGACCAAGCGAGACCCAGTACTTC
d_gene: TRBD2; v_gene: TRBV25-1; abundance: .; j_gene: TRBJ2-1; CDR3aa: CASSAGLAETFF; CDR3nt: TGTGCCAGCAGCGCGGGACTAGCGGAGACGTTCTTC
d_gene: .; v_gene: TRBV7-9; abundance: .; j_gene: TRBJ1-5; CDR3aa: CASSLGTAHQPQHF; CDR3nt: TGTGCCAGCAGCTTAGGGACAGCCCATCAGCCCCAGCATTTT
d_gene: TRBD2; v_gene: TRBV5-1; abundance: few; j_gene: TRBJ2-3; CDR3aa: CASSLGGGVTDTQYF; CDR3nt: TGCGCCAGCAGCTTAGGCGGGGGGGTCACAGATACGCAGTATTTT
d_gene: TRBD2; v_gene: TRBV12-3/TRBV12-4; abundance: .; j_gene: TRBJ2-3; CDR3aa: CASRFRGLAGTDTQYF; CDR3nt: TGTGCCAGCCGATTTAGGGGACTAGCGGGCACAGATACGCAGTATTTT
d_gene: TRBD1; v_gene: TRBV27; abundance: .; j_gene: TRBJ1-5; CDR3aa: CASSERQGGGGQPQHF; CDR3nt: TGTGCCAGCAGTGAGCGTCAGGGGGGTGGTGGTCAGCCCCAGCATTTT
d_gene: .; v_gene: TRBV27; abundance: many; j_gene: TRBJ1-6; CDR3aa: CASRRSGTLDNSPLHF; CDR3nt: TGTGCCAGCAGACGCTCCGGGACACTAGATAATTCACCCCTCCACTTT
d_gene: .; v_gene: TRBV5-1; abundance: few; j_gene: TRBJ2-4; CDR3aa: CASSLAVGPLAKNIQYF; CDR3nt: TGCGCCAGCAGCTTGGCCGTCGGACCCCTAGCCAAAAACATTCAGTACTTC
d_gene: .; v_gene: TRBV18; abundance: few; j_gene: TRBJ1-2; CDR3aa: CASSPRKDAGYTF; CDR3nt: TGTGCCAGCTCACCACGTAAGGACGCGGGCTACACCTTC
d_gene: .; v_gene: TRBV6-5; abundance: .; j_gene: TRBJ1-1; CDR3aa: CASSSPTGNTEAFF; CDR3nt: TGTGCCAGCAGTTCCCCCACAGGGAACACTGAAGCTTTCTTT
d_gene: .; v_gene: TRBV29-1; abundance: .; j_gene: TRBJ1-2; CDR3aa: CSGLTAGLAGYTF; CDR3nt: TGCAGCGGATTGACAGCTGGGCTGGCAGGCTACACCTTC
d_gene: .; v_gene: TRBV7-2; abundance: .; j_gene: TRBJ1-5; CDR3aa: CASSQLQGPGGRPQHF; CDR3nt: TGTGCCAGCAGCCAGTTACAGGGTCCGGGGGGGAGGCCCCAGCATTTT
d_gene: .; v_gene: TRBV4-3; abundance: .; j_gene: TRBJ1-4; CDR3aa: CASSPTPYSFNEKLFF; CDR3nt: TGCGCCAGCAGCCCAACGCCTTACAGCTTCAATGAAAAACTGTTTTTT
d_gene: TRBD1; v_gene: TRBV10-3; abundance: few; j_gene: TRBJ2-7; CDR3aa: CAIRDGQGFEQYF; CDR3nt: TGTGCCATCAGGGACGGACAGGGATTCGAGCAGTACTTC
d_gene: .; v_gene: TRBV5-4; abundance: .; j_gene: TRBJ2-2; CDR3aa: CAGSSVDGTGELFF; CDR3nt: TGTGCCGGGTCTAGCGTTGACGGCACCGGGGAGCTGTTTTTT
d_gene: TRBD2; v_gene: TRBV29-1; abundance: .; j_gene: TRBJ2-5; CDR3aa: CSVVRGGLETQYF; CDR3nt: TGCAGCGTTGTGCGGGGGGGCCTAGAGACCCAGTACTTC
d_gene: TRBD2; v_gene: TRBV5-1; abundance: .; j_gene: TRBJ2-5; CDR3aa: CASSLAGEQETQYF; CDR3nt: TGCGCCAGCAGCTTAGCGGGGGAGCAAGAGACCCAGTACTTC
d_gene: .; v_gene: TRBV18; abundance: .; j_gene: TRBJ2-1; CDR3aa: CASSPVGGQRNEQFF; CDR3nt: TGTGCCAGCTCACCTGTGGGGGGGCAAAGGAATGAGCAGTTCTTC
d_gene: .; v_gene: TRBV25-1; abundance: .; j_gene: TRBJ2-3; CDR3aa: CASSASRGSTDTQYF; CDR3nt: TGTGCCAGCAGCGCTTCGCGGGGTAGCACAGATACGCAGTATTTT
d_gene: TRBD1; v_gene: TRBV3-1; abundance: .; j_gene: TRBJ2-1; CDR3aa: CASSQIGQGVIDEQFF; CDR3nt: TGTGCCAGCAGCCAGATAGGACAGGGGGTTATCGATGAGCAGTTCTTC
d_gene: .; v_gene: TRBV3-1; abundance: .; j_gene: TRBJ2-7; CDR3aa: CASSLGQPHEQYF; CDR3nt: TGTGCCAGCAGCCTCGGACAGCCCCACGAGCAGTACTTC
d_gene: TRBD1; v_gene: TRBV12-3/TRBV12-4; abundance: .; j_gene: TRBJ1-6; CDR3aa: CASRTTGQLSSPLHF; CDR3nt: TGTGCCAGCAGAACGACGGGACAGTTGAGTTCACCCCTCCACTTT
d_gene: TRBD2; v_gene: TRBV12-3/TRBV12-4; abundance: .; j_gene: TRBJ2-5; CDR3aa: CASSPPLAEETQYF; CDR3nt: TGTGCCAGCAGCCCCCCCCTAGCGGAAGAGACCCAGTACTTC
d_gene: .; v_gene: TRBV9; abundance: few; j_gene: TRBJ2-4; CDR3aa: CASSVGRAKNIQYF; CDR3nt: TGTGCCAGCAGCGTGGGGAGAGCCAAAAACATTCAGTACTTC
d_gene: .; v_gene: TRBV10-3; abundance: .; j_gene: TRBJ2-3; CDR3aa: CATHSLTYPTDTQYF; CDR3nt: TGTGCCACACACAGCCTCACCTATCCCACAGATACGCAGTATTTT
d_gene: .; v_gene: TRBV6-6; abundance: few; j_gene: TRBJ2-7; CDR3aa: CASRVGRNEQYF; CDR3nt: TGTGCCAGCAGGGTAGGGCGCAACGAGCAGTACTTC
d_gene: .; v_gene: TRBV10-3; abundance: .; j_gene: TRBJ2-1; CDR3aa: CATQTAPDNEQFF; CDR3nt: TGTGCCACCCAGACGGCACCTGACAATGAGCAGTTCTTC
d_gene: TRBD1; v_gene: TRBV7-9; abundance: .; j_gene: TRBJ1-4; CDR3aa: CASSLARGGRSEKLFF; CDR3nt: TGTGCCAGCAGCTTAGCACGAGGGGGCAGATCGGAAAAACTGTTTTTT
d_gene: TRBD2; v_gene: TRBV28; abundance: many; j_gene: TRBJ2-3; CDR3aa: CASSLRGGGADTQYF; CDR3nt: TGTGCCAGCAGTTTACGCGGGGGGGGGGCAGATACGCAGTATTTT
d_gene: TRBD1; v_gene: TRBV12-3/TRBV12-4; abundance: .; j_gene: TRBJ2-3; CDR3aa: CASSLWDSGDTQYF; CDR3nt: TGTGCCAGCAGTCTATGGGACAGTGGAGATACGCAGTATTTT
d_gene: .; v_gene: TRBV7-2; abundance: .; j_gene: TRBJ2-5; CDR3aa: CASSLRFAVRAAQYF; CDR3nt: TGTGCCAGCAGCTTACGATTTGCCGTACGGGCGGCCCAGTACTTC
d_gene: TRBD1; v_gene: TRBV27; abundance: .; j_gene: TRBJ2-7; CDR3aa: CASSTLRTGDSYEQYF; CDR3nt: TGTGCCAGCAGTACCTTAAGGACAGGGGACTCCTACGAGCAGTACTTC
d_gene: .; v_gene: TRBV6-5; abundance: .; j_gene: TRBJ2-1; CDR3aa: CASSYPGYNEQFF; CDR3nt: TGTGCCAGCAGTTACCCGGGTTACAATGAGCAGTTCTTC
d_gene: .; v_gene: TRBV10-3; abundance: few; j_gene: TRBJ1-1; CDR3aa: CAISDRRQGTARTEAFF; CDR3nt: TGTGCCATCAGTGATCGCCGCCAGGGTACGGCAAGAACTGAAGCTTTCTTT
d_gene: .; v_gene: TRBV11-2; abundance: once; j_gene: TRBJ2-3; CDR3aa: CASSTNSRVGDTQYF; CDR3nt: TGTGCCAGCAGCACTAATAGTAGAGTTGGGGATACGCAGTATTTT
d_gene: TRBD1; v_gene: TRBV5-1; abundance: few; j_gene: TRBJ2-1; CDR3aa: CASRRQGIPYNEQFF; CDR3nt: TGCGCCAGCAGGCGACAGGGAATACCCTACAATGAGCAGTTCTTC
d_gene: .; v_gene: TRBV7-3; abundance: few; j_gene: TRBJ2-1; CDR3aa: CASSLNPGYNEQFF; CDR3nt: TGTGCCAGCAGCTTAAACCCCGGGTATAATGAGCAGTTCTTC
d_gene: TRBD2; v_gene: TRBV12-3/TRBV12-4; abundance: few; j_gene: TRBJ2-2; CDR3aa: CASSSRGGTQTGELFF; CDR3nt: TGTGCCAGCAGTTCCCGGGGGGGGACTCAGACCGGGGAGCTGTTTTTT
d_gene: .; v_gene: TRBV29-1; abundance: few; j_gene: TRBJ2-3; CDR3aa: CSGNEGTDTQYF; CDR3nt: TGCAGCGGTAACGAGGGCACAGATACGCAGTATTTT
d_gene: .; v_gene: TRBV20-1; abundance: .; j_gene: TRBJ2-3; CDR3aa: CSARSSWTDTQYF; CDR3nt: TGCAGTGCTAGATCAAGCTGGACAGATACGCAGTATTTT
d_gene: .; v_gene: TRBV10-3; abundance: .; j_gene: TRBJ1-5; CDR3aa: CAISEQNQPQHF; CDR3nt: TGTGCCATCAGTGAGCAGAATCAGCCCCAGCATTTT